This T cell receptor (beta chain) originates from a study of cytomegalovirus exposure and HLA in healthy donors (TCRdb year 2017). About the investigation overall: An earlier analysis of several hundred of the donors reported around 280 Gb of sequence data and 95 million to 120 million unique TCR beta sequences obtained from roughly 180 million T cells. Typing coverage differed by locus: A, B, C, DRB1 and DQB1 were typed in roughly 620-640 donors, DQA1 in around 500, DPA1 in some 610, and DPB1 in about 450. In addition to the first cohort of 500 to 850 subjects, a separate validation cohort of under 150 different subjects was used. High-throughput TCR immunosequencing, statistical association of individual TCRs with disease status, and machine learning were combined to predict cytomegalovirus infection status. The study aimed to test whether signatures of past pathogen exposure could be identified by cataloging public T cell receptors. Donor age, sex, ethnicity and CMV serostatus were collected together with the repertoire data. Both class I and class II loci were covered by HLA typing, at four-digit resolution. Rather than drawing on any new phenotypic data, the later analysis identified candidate immune exposures from TCR beta sequences and the way those sequences occurred across donors. Using immunosequencing, the study profiled T cell repertoires from fewer than 700 subjects and related those repertoires to cytomegalovirus serostatus. Of the 398 genotyped donors, approximately 80% were placed in the genetic ancestry cluster associated with self-reported Caucasian donors. Genome-wide SNP genotypes for about three fifths of the roughly 700 donors were used in a later genetic analysis, which treated that subset as a discovery cohort. An early release covering some 640 HLA-typed donors comprised 250 to 350 gigabases of sequencing data and about 90 million unique TCR sequences. A few DR-DQ haplotypes were handled as single units for association and clustering because linkage in the cohort was strong. Every repertoire in the discovery cohort had been generated on one and the same sequencing platform. An earlier analysis of about 620 of the donors applied high-throughput TCR beta sequencing to assess whether each TCR beta V gene segment acted as functional or pseudogenic. On average, around 240,000 unique TCR beta nucleotide sequences were sequenced per donor among a few hundred genotyped donors of the cohort, with 15% to 20% of those sequences being non-productive. A later analysis re-analyzed previously published TCR beta repertoires from about 600 donors and added high-resolution HLA genotyping to study TCR occurrence patterns. Overall study outcomes, separate from this receptor: Because some donors lacked HLA typing at each locus, the association tests relied only on the typed subset. A few of the identified cytomegalovirus-associated TCR beta chains were confirmed in vitro to be specific for cytomegalovirus antigens. In a later analysis, TCR association rates were found to vary across HLA loci, with the most associated TCRs seen for DRB1 alleles and the fewest for HLA-C alleles. A later genetic analysis associated a missense DCLRE1C variant with V-gene and J-gene trimming of TCR beta chains, and an independent cohort replicated the association. In a later genetic analysis, fewer N-insertions in productive TCRs were reported among donors in an Asian-associated ancestry cluster than the roughly 700-donor mean. A later analysis found that most CMV-associated TCR beta chains appeared HLA-restricted, with HLA associations seemingly driven largely by CMV exposure. In a later analysis, several top co-occurrence clusters were reported to appear linked to parvovirus B19, influenza, CMV and Epstein-Barr virus. The cohort was sequenced for TCR beta chains only, and without alpha or paired-chain data the features that could be detected were limited. In an earlier analysis of 587 of the donors, most TCR beta V segments appeared in productive rearrangements about 87% or about 30% of the time, broadly matching IMGT annotations. A cluster of highly shared sequence variants was judged likely to represent a technical artifact of the sequencing pipeline. The only immune exposure information available for the cohort was CMV serostatus. Roughly uniform sequencing depth across donors was assumed in presence/absence analyses, although this assumption may not hold. When HLA alleles, especially DR and DQ, strongly co-occurred, TCR associations were difficult to assign to individual alleles. A further reported finding was that TCR beta sequences accurately predicted the HLA-A and HLA-B alleles for most subjects in the first cohort. In a later analysis, HLA-associated TCR beta chains were found to be more clonally expanded and to have lower generation probabilities than equally common non-associated chains. Approximately 18 rarely observed V segments, including chromosome 9 orphons, were excluded from the earlier analysis of approximately 500 of the donors because counts were too low. Correlated functional status among segregating V segments might reflect linkage disequilibrium, but an unknown experimental factor could not be ruled out. A total of around 150 TCR beta chains were listed by the study as associated with cytomegalovirus. In both the original and validation cohorts, the classifier was reported to diagnose cytomegalovirus status with high specificity and sensitivity. A later analysis associated approximately 17,000 TCR beta sequences with specific HLA alleles at a false discovery rate of 0.05. It was suggested by the authors that the approach could potentially be generalized to other disease states and immunological phenotypes. While some public TCRs were present in many individuals, most TCR sequences turned up only very rarely across donors.

In total, 666 healthy bone marrow donors made up the cohort. At the time of sampling, all cohort members were nominally healthy, though unrecorded immune exposures were likely present. The donor tested CMV seropositive and was one of the 289 seropositive cohort members. A peripheral blood sample was provided by each donor, and peripheral blood mononuclear cells were used for TCR beta sequencing. The Qiagen DNeasy Blood Extraction Kit was used to extract genomic DNA from the blood cell samples. Receptor libraries were prepared by the immunoSEQ multiplex PCR assay. For the multiplex PCR, a mixture combining 60 forward primers for TCR Vbeta segments and 13 reverse primers for TCR Jbeta segments was used. The CDR3 region of rearranged TCR beta genes was amplified from genomic DNA with a multiplex PCR assay. The amplified TCR beta libraries were sequenced on the Illumina HiSeq System as 87-base-pair reads. Concerning the study's data processing: A later analysis counted around 72 million unique TCR beta chains across the 640 or so repertoires, and around 9.9 million of these chains were shared by at least two donors. A nearest-neighbor algorithm error-corrected the raw reads and collapsed the reads into unique sequences, merging closely related sequences to remove PCR and sequencing errors. To assign V, D and J gene segments, CDR3 sequences were aligned to IMGT reference sequences. For a sequence to be retained, at least a six-nucleotide match to both a V gene segment and a J gene segment was required. Rearrangements were classified as productive when the CDR3 lacked stop codons and remained in frame with V and J, and all other rearrangements were classified as non-productive. Following IMGT convention, CDR3 was defined as the stretch from the second conserved V-encoded cysteine up to the conserved J-encoded phenylalanine. The earlier analysis of some 540 of the donors excluded any sequence lacking an unambiguous match to a single V gene segment. In an earlier analysis of about 590 of the donors, a V segment was called functional when productive rearrangements were above 56.7%, and segregating when the standard deviation between donors exceeded 5%. A statistical classification framework was developed to diagnose cytomegalovirus status using the catalog of TCR beta chain sequences. V and J gene assignment, in a later analysis, came from comparing TCR nucleotide sequences with IMGT/GENE-DB human TR gene sequences. The TCRdist pipeline was used in a later analysis to assign CDR3 sequences and most-parsimonious VDJ recombination scenarios. A later analysis defined each TCR beta chain by its CDR3 amino acid sequence plus V-gene family, and excluded reads lacking a unique V-gene family. As a way to deal with suspected cross-contamination and a sequencing artifact, a later analysis dropped 640 or so nucleotide sequences that were highly shared and had low generation probability. In a later analysis, a clonal expansion index was calculated for each public chain from normalized within-repertoire ranks of inferred template counts. In a later analysis, generation probabilities were computed using a VDJ recombination model fitted to out-of-frame rearrangements, and the results were checked against IGoR. Hypergeometric tests were used in a later analysis to score TCR-TCR, TCR-HLA and TCR-CMV co-occurrence, with a repertoire-size bias correction applied to the TCR pairs. False discovery rates were estimated in a later analysis by permuting HLA or CMV assignments 20 times. A later analysis grouped co-occurring TCRs with DBSCAN, adding TCRdist sequence similarity when clustering within HLA-allele-positive subsets. Co-occurrence clustering excluded repertoires with fewer than 30,000 or more than 120,000 public chains, plus five with anomalous nucleotide sharing. TCRdb holds this immuneACCESS table with in-frame rearrangements only. Some clones are missing; in checked studies, unresolved V genes explain under half, and the rest has no known cause. V and J calls and clone size are given by that table; D and trimming were obtained from the DNA. The sample contains approximately 150,000 clones, under 70% of them found a single time. Of the sample, 2.5% to 3.5% is held by the ten largest clones.

There are a few counts of this clone. Its binding antigen is unknown. No qualities accompany the bases; no much larger clone lies one base away. The specimen sequenced was PBMCs. This receptor was obtained from a woman in her 30s in good health and CMV-seropositive.

The DNA sequence is given as TGTGCCAGTAGTCTACAGGGACGTCCCTACGAGCAGTACTTC. It codes for CASSLQGRPYEQYF. The sequence joins TRBV19 to TRBJ2-7, with a tentative D gene TRBD1 over 6 matching bases. Between the V and J ends, shortened by 5 bases and 2 bases respectively, the junction contains 13 bases. Per the germline V gene (reference sequence), LNHDA is the CDR1 and SQIVND is the CDR2. Spanning cysteine to phenylalanine, the CDR3 consists of 14 amino acids. Solely the CDR3 DNA is kept, with 42 bases framed from the first base.